This TCR beta chain was sequenced in a study of OX40 agonist ivuxolimab in advanced cancers. About the investigation overall: The costimulatory receptor OX40 (CD134) was targeted by ivuxolimab, a fully human IgG2 agonistic monoclonal antibody. The paper describes the monotherapy dose-escalation part (N of about 54 patients) of the phase I trial of ivuxolimab. A male proportion of approximately 83% and a mean age of approximately 62 years, ranging from 23 to 79, were recorded for the dose-escalation cohort. Of the roughly 52 patients in dose escalation, 19 had hepatocellular carcinoma, some 15 had melanoma, 9 had renal cell carcinoma and 9 had head and neck cancer. Prior anti-PD-1, anti-PD-L1 or anti-CTLA-4 therapy was permitted, and checkpoint inhibitors had been received by approximately 39% of dose-escalation patients. The purpose of peripheral TCRbeta sequencing was to test whether ivuxolimab changed TCR sequence diversity and led to clonal T-cell expansion. Intravenous ivuxolimab was administered to patients every 2 weeks at six dose levels: 0.01, 0.1, 0.3, 1.5, 3 and 10 mg/kg. Partial responses occurred in three dose-escalation patients: two with cutaneous melanoma and one with hepatocellular carcinoma. What the work shows at the level of the full study, not this receptor alone: At doses of 0.1 to 3.0 mg/kg, clonal expansion of both CD4+ and CD8+ blood T cells was observed from baseline to week 6. In partial responders in the 0.1-3.0 mg/kg groups, normalized peripheral clonal expansion was found to be among the lowest, especially among CD8+ T cells. The antigen specificity of the clonally expanded peripheral T cells was not determined. After ivuxolimab, more expanded clones were found on average in CD8+ T cells than in CD4+ T cells. Low levels of normalized T-cell clonal expansion were also seen in some patients who did not respond.

As concerns this clone: Its antigen is still unknown. There are no base qualities to consult, and no much larger clone falls within one base.

Patients with autoimmune disease history or receiving systemic immunosuppression were excluded from the trial. In every dose cohort, peripheral blood was drawn for TCR sequencing at baseline, cycle 4 day 1, and cycle 7 day 1. The samples were drawn from a first-in-human, open-label, multicenter phase I dose-escalation trial of ivuxolimab. Adults with locally advanced or metastatic melanoma, renal cell carcinoma, hepatocellular carcinoma or head and neck squamous cell carcinoma were enrolled in the trial. CD4+ and CD8+ T cells were sorted separately from peripheral blood before TCR sequencing. Genomic DNA was extracted from sorted cells for sequencing of the TCRbeta CDR3 region. TCRbeta CDR3 regions were sequenced using the immunoSEQ Assay. This is the immuneACCESS table as TCRdb keeps it, with only in-frame sequences that have V and J called. A part of the clones is gone; compared with another copy, unresolved V genes explain less than half, and the rest is unexplained. The sample table records about 55,000 clones; about 88% of these occur just once. Around 1.5% of the sample is held by the ten biggest clonotypes.

V lost 0 bases and J lost 3 bases; the stretch between them is 8 bases long. The germline V gene yields MNHNS for CDR1 and SASEGT for CDR2. The CDR3 sequence holds 14 residues, the cysteine and phenylalanine included. Solely the CDR3 DNA is kept, with 42 bases framed from the first base. This sequence was found in an adult with an advanced solid tumor such as melanoma, head and neck, liver or kidney cancer. Sequenced material: CD4+ or CD8+ T cells sorted from blood, taken in a trial of the OX40 agonist ivuxolimab. The chain is assembled from TRBV6-1 and TRBJ1-1; the D gene is perhaps TRBD1, from 5 matching bases. CDR3 sequence: CASSEAQGYTEAFF. The nucleotide sequence is given as TGTGCCAGCAGTGAAGCGCAGGGATACACTGAAGCTTTCTTT.